These T cell receptor beta chains were read from a single sample in a study of blood T cell repertoires in COVID-19. This table comes from immunoSEQ multiplex PCR, and its TCRdb copy is limited to in-frame clones, with some not included. There are about 150,000 clones in the sample; 75% to 90% occur only once, and roughly 4.4% lies in the top ten. The sample taken for sequencing was peripheral blood. Every receptor here comes from a human donor in a cohort sampled during active COVID-19. Each CDR3 is given with its conserved first and last residue. Each record gives: D gene, J gene, V gene, CDR3 protein. The D gene is left open where the match is weak.

NA TRBJ1-5 TRBV7-6 CASSLEVSPTWPQHF
TRBD2 TRBJ2-5 TRBV6-2/TRBV6-3 CASSRGLDGETQYF
TRBD1 TRBJ2-3 TRBV9 CASSVQGASRRTDTQYF
TRBD2 TRBJ2-1 TRBV10-1 CASSRGLAGDLEQFF
NA TRBJ1-2 TRBV18 CASSAIPGTGSYGYTF
TRBD1 TRBJ2-7 TRBV6-5 CASTTDRGSYEQYF
NA TRBJ1-1 TRBV27 CASRPLVGNTEAFF
NA TRBJ1-1 TRBV25-1 CASSPQGGVTEAFF
TRBD1 TRBJ1-3 TRBV6-6 CASSGTDSGNTIYF
TRBD1 TRBJ2-5 TRBV6-2/TRBV6-3 CASSYGGQNLETQYF
TRBD2 TRBJ2-3 TRBV5-6 CASSGGLAGGLSTDTQYF
TRBD1 TRBJ2-2 TRBV5-1 CASSSGQGTGELFF
NA TRBJ1-1 TRBV6-1 CASSERTQGEAFF
NA TRBJ1-2 TRBV19 CASSFASSLTASYGYTF
NA TRBJ2-3 TRBV11-2 CASSLVNRAPTDTQYF
NA TRBJ1-6 TRBV5-4 CASSSSGANSPLHF
NA TRBJ1-6 TRBV19 CASTQASGGDSPLHF